This TCR beta chain originates from a study of cytomegalovirus exposure and HLA in healthy donors. Study-wide results and caveats: Per a later analysis, under 20,000 TCR beta sequences showed association with HLA alleles at 0.05 false discovery rate. Productive status was seen about 87% or about 30% of the time for most TCR beta V segments in an earlier analysis. Presence/absence analyses assumed roughly uniform sequencing depth across donors, which may not hold.

The ends were cut back, 4 bases at V and 7 bases at J, with 23 bases in the middle. Germline-derived CDR1 and CDR2 are SGHRS and YFSETQ. The CDR3 runs 17 residues. While unrecorded immune exposures were likely, the donors were nominally healthy when sampled. A word on this clone: Its antigen is still unknown.

This PCR relied on a set of 60 Vbeta primers and 13 Jbeta primers. The data were produced by immunoSEQ multiplex PCR, yet TCRdb's version contains in-frame clones alone and is incomplete. Counted here are about 97,000 clones, about four fifths occurring once; the ten biggest clones make up more than 5%. V gene TRBV5-1 combines with J gene TRBJ1-4; perhaps TRBD1 as D (5 bases). This TCR derives from a man aged 40-55 years in good health and CMV-seropositive. Material: PBMCs. This CDR3 reads CASSDPRSRALGEKLFF. CDR3 in DNA: TGCGCCAGCAGCGACCCCCGTAGCAGGGCGCTGGGTGAAAAACTGTTTTTT. Together with reference TRBV5-1 and TRBJ1-4, the CDR3 gives the full variable domain: KAGVTQTPRYLIKTRGQQVTLSCSPISGHRSVSWYQQTPGQGLQFLFEYFSETQRNKGNFPGRFSGRQFSNSRSEMNVSTLELGDSALYLCASSDPRSRALGEKLFFGSGTQLSVL.